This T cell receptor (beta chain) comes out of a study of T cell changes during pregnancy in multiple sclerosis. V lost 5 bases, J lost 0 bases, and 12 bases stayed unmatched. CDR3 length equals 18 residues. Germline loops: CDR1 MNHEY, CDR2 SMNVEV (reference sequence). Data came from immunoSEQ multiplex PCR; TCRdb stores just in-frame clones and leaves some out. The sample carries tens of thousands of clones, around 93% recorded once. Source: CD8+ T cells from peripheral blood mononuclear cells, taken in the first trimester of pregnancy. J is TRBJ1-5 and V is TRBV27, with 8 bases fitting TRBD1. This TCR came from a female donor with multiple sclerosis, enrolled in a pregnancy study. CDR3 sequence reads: CASSPGQGPFYSNQPQHF. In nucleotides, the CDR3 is TGTGCCAGCAGTCCAGGACAGGGTCCCTTCTATAGCAATCAGCCCCAGCATTTT.